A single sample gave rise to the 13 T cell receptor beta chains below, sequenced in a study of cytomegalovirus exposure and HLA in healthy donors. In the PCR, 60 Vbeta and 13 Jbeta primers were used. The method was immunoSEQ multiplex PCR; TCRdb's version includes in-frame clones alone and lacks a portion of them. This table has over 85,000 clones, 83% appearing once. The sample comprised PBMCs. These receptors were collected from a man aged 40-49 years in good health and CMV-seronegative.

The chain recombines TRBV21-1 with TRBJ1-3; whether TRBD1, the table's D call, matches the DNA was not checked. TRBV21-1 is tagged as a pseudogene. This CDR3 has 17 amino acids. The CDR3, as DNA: TGTGCCAGCAGCAAGGTCCGCAGGGGAACCTCTGGAAACACCATATATTTT. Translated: CASSKVRRGTSGNTIYF.

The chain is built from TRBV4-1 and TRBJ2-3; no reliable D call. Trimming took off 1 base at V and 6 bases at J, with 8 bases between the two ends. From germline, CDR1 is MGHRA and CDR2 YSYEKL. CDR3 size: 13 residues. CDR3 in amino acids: CASSQARWDTQYF. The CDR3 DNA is TGCGCCAGCAGCCAAGCCCGGTGGGATACGCAGTATTTT.

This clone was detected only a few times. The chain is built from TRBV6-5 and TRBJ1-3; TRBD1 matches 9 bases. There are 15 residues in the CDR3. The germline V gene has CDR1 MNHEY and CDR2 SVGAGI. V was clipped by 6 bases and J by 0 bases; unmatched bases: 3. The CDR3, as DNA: TGTGCCAGCAGCCGGGACAGGGACTCTGGAAACACCATATATTTT. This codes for CASSRDRDSGNTIYF.

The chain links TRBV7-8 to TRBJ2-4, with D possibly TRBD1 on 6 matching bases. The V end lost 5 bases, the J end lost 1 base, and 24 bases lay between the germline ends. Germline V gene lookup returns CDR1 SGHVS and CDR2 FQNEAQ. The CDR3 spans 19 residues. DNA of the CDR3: TGTGCCAGCAGCCCGAACCCGAACAGACAGGCCAAGGCCAAAAACATTCAGTACTTC. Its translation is CASSPNPNRQAKAKNIQYF.

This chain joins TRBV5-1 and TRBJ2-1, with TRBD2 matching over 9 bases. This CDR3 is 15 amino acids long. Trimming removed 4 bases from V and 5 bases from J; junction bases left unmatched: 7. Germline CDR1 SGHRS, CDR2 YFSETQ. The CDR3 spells CASSPPRLADNEQFF. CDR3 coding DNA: TGCGCCAGCAGCCCGCCCAGACTAGCGGACAATGAGCAGTTCTTC.

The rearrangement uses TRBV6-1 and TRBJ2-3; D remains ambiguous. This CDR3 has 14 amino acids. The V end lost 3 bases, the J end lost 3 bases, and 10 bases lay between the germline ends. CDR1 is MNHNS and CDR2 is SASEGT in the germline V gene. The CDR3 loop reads CASSESQLTDTQYF. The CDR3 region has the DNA TGTGCCAGCAGTGAGTCACAGCTAACAGATACGCAGTATTTT.

The CDR3 DNA is TGTGCCAGCAGCTTATCGGGGTACAATGAGCAGTTCTTC. Translated, it gives CASSLSGYNEQFF. This sequence joins TRBV7-3 and TRBJ2-1, with TRBD2 as a possible D gene (5 bases). The germline CDR1 and CDR2 sequences are SGHTA and FQGTGA. Between the trimmed V and J ends, which lost 2 bases and 4 bases, there was a span of 6 bases. The length of the CDR3 is 13 residues.

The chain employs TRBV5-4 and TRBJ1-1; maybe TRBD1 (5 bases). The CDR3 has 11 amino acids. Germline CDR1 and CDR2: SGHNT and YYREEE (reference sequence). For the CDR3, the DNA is TGTGCAACTCAGGGGAACACTGAAGCTTTCTTT. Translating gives CATQGNTEAFF.

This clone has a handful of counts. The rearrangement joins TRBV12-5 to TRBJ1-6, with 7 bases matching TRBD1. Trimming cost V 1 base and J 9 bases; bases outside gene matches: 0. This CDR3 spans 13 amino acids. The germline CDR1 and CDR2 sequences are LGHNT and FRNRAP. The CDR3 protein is CASGLDRGSPLHF. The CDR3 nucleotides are TGTGCTAGTGGTTTGGACAGGGGTTCACCCCTCCACTTT.

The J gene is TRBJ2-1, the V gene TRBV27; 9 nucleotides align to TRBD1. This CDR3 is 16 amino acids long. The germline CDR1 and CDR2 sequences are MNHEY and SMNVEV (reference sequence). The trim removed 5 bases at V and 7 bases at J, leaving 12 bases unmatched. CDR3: CASSGPGQGRKNEQFF. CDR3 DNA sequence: TGTGCCAGCAGTGGACCGGGACAGGGTCGGAAAAATGAGCAGTTCTTC.

CDR3 DNA sequence: TGTGCCATCAAACAGGGTAGCTCCTACAATGAGCAGTTCTTC. Protein: CAIKQGSSYNEQFF. The chain combines TRBV19 with TRBJ2-1, with D tentatively TRBD1 (6 bases). The CDR3 runs 14 residues. Deletions cut 10 bases from V and 0 bases from J, with 13 bases between. Germline-derived CDR1 and CDR2 are LNHDA and SQIVND (reference sequence). The complete variable domain, with remaining parts taken from reference TRBV19 and TRBJ2-1, reads DGGITQSPKYLFRKEGQNVTLSCEQNLNHDAMYWYRQDPGQGLRLIYYSQIVNDFQKGDIAEGYSVSREKKESFPLTVTSAQKNPTAFYLCAIKQGSSYNEQFFGPGTRLTVL.

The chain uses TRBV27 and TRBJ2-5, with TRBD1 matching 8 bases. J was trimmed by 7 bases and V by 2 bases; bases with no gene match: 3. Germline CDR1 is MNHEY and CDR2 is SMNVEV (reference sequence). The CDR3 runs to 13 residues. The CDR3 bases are TGTGCCAGCAGTTTAGGACAGGGTGGGACCCAGTACTTC. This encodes CASSLGQGGTQYF.

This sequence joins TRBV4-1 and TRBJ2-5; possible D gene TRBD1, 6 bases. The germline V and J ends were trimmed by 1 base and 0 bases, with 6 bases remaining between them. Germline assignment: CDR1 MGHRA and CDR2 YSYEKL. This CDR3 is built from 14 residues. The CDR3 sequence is CASSQGQDQETQYF. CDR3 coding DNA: TGCGCCAGCAGCCAAGGACAGGACCAAGAGACCCAGTACTTC.